These T cell receptor beta chains were read from a single sample in a study of cytomegalovirus exposure and HLA in healthy donors. Sequencing used immunoSEQ multiplex PCR; TCRdb keeps in-frame clones, though not all of them. Of 60,000 to 90,000 clones in the sample, 65% to 75% are singletons; the top ten hold less than 8.5%. The specimen was PBMCs. The receptors derive from a man aged 40-55 years in good health and CMV-seropositive. CDR3s include the opening cysteine and the closing phenylalanine or tryptophan. The order of the fields is J gene, V gene, CDR3 protein.

TRBJ1-1 | TRBV10-3 | CAISESTGQPNTEAFF
TRBJ2-5 | TRBV5-6 | CASSLGTAQETQYF
TRBJ2-2 | TRBV25-1 | CASSEAGASGELFF
TRBJ2-1 | TRBV5-4 | CASSPSGTSPLEQFF
TRBJ1-1 | TRBV9 | CASSFRQGANTEAFF
TRBJ2-2 | TRBV7-9 | CASSTQGTGELFF
TRBJ2-1 | TRBV5-1 | CASSFLQGGFNEQFF
TRBJ1-1 | TRBV19 | CASTPGVVNTEAFF
TRBJ1-1 | TRBV6-5 | CASSRGGEDTEAFF
TRBJ2-1 | TRBV4-2 | CASSRTSAGGLYNEQFF
TRBJ1-6 | TRBV15 | CATSRAQTVGNSPLHF
TRBJ1-5 | TRBV4-2 | CASSRRGGAEGEPQHF
TRBJ2-3 | TRBV4-1 | CASSQGPGQGLTQYF
TRBJ2-5 | TRBV7-2 | CASSFWGLAGGQETQYF
TRBJ2-5 | TRBV5-1 | CASSWGGVQETQYF
TRBJ2-2 | TRBV5-4 | CASSREGGRANTGELFF
TRBJ1-1 | TRBV6-5 | CASRFTGPNTEAFF
TRBJ2-5 | TRBV5-1 | CASSLAGNSYQETQYF
TRBJ2-5 | TRBV4-1 | CASSRLAGTQETQYF
TRBJ2-7 | TRBV28 | CASSLLQGSYEQYF
TRBJ1-2 | TRBV4-2 | CASSPWTGTAYGYTF
TRBJ2-5 | TRBV5-4 | CASSGGGTGQETQYF
TRBJ2-5 | TRBV11-1 | CASSTTGNQETQYF
TRBJ2-7 | TRBV29-1 | CSVGGLAGADEQYF
TRBJ1-1 | TRBV14 | CASSQDGAYTEAFF
TRBJ2-1 | TRBV14 | CASSPRGGRSYNEQFF
TRBJ1-1 | TRBV21-1 | CASSKAYKKDRGNTEAFF
TRBJ1-4 | TRBV7-9 | CASSTGTATNEKLFF
TRBJ2-4 | TRBV4-1 | CASSQVSNPLNRAPTKNIQYF
TRBJ1-1 | TRBV2 | CASSRTGLNTEAFF
TRBJ2-2 | TRBV11-2 | CASSPPPPRAGELFF
TRBJ1-1 | TRBV7-3 | CASSETGGRGAFF
TRBJ2-5 | TRBV28 | CASSLVRGQQETQYF
TRBJ2-1 | TRBV30 | CAWSPGVNEQFF
TRBJ2-3 | TRBV5-8 | CASSPYGATDTQYF
TRBJ1-1 | TRBV25-1 | CASSEASGTEAFF
TRBJ2-3 | TRBV9 | CASSRGGSTDTQYF
TRBJ2-7 | TRBV15 | CATSRRPSSGSLYEQYF
TRBJ1-6 | TRBV28 | CASTVSSYNSPLHF
TRBJ1-3 | TRBV5-4 | CASSFQGAGNTIYF
TRBJ1-1 | TRBV9 | CASSGGMDTEAFF
TRBJ1-1 | TRBV5-4 | CASSLPVMNTEAFF
TRBJ2-2 | TRBV25-1 | CASRKASGSLGELFF
TRBJ2-7 | TRBV5-6 | CASSFPRQGSYEQYF
TRBJ2-1 | TRBV7-9 | CASSLSGGPNNEQFF
TRBJ1-1 | TRBV28 | CASSLHITGTVNTEAFF
TRBJ1-1 | TRBV7-2 | CASSAGQGLEAFF
TRBJ1-1 | TRBV27 | CASSLAPGLNTEAFF